The T cell receptor (beta chain) described here comes from a study of shared clonotypes between healthy human individuals. Whole-study context: Every donor yielded three CD4 naive, three CD4 memory, two CD8 naive and one CD8 memory plate. The study's findings and limits: Naive subsets tended to show greater estimated richness than memory subsets.

In the study's own analysis: Filtering was not the same, since immunoSEQ gave junction-only sequences without quality scores. Libraries were prepared by immunoSEQ multiplex PCR; TCRdb keeps only in-frame clonotypes and omits some of them. The D gene and trimming were derived from the DNA, and the V and J assignments and clone size from that table. Of over a million clones in the sample, approximately 78% were seen once. V lost 3 bases to trimming and J lost 3 bases, with 11 bases between them. From germline, CDR1 is SNHLY and CDR2 FYNNEI. The CDR3 is 15 amino acids. Comment on this clone: Its target is unknown.

This rearrangement joins TRBV2 to TRBJ1-4; D remains ambiguous. Sequencing was carried out using memory CD4+ T cells from PBMCs. Documented subset: CD45RA-negative fraction. This clonotype was obtained from a man between 18 and 29 years old in good health. Some clones in this sample may be carry-over from other donors' samples. In DNA, the CDR3 is TGTGCCAGCAGTGAGGCCCGCGGGCCTAATGAAAAACTGTTTTTT. Translating gives CASSEARGPNEKLFF.